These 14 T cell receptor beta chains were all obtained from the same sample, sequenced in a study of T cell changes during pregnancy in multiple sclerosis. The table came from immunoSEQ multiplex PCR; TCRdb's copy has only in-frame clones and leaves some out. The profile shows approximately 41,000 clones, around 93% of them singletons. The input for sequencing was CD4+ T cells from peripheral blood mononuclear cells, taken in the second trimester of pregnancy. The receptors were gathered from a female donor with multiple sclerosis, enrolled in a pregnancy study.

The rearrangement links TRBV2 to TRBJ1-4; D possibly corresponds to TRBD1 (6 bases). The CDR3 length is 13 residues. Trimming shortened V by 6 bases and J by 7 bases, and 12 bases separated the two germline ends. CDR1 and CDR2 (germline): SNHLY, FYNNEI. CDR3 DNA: TGTGCCAGCAGCCCCAACAGGGTTGAAAAACTGTTTTTT. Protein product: CASSPNRVEKLFF.

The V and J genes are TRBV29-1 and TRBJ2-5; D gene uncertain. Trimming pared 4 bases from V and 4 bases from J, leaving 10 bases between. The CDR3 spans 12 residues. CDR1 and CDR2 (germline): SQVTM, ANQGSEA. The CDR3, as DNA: TGCAGCGTTGCAGTTTTATCAGAGACCCAGTACTTC. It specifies CSVAVLSETQYF.

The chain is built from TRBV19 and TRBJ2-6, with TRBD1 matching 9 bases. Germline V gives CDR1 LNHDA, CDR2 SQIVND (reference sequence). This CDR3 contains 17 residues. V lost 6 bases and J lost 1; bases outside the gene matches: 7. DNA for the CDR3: TGTGCCAGTAGACCGGGACAGGGTAGATCTGGGGCCAACGTCCTGACTTTC. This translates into CASRPGQGRSGANVLTF.

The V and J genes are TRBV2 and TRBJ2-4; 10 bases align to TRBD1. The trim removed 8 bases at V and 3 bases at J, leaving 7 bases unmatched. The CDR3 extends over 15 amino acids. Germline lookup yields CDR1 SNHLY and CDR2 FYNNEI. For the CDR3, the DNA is TGTGCCAGCCAAGACAGGGGGCTTGACAAAAACATTCAGTACTTC. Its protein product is CASQDRGLDKNIQYF.

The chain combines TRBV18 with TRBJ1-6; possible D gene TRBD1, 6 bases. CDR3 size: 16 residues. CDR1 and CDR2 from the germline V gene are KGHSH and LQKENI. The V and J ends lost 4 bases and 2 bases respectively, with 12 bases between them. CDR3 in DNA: TGTGCCAGCTCACGAGGGCAGGGGACCTATAATTCACCCCTCCACTTT. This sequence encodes CASSRGQGTYNSPLHF.

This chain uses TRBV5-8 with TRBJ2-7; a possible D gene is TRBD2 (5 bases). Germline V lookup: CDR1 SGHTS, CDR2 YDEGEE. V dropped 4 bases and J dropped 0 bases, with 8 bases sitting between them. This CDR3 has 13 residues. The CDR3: CASSRGNSYEQYF. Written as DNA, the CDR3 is TGTGCCAGCAGCCGGGGAAACTCCTACGAGCAGTACTTC.

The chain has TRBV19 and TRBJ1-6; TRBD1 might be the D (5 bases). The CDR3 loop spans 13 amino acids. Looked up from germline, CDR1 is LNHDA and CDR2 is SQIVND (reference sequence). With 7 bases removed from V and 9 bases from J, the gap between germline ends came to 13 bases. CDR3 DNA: TGTGCCAGTAACCAGGGCGAAGGTTCACCCCTCCACTTT. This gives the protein CASNQGEGSPLHF.

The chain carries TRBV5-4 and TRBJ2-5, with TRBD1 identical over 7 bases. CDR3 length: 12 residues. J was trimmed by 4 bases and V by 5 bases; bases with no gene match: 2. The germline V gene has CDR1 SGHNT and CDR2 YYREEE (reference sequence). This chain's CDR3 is CASRRQGETQYF. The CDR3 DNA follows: TGTGCCAGCAGACGACAGGGAGAGACCCAGTACTTC.

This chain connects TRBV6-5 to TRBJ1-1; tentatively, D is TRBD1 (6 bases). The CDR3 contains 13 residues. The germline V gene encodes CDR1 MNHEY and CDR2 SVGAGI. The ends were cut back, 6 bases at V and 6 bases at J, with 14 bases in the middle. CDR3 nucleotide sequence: TGTGCCAGCAGCTTACAGGGTAAAGCTGAAGCTTTCTTT. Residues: CASSLQGKAEAFF.

The CDR3 bases are TGTGCTAGTGGTTTGGGCCGGATGCGACCGGGAAGAAACACAGATACGCAGTATTTT. Translation gives CASGLGRMRPGRNTDTQYF. The J gene is TRBJ2-3, the V gene TRBV12-5, with D maybe TRBD2 (5 bases). V shed 1 base and J shed 2 bases, with 22 bases lying between them. This CDR3 spans 19 amino acids. Germline-derived CDR1 and CDR2 are LGHNT and FRNRAP.

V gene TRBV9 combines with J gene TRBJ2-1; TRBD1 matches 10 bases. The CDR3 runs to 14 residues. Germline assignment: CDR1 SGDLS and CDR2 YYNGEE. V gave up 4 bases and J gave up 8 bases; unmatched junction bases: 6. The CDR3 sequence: CASSSRGTGDEQFF. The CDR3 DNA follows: TGTGCCAGCAGCTCAAGAGGGACAGGGGATGAGCAGTTCTTC.

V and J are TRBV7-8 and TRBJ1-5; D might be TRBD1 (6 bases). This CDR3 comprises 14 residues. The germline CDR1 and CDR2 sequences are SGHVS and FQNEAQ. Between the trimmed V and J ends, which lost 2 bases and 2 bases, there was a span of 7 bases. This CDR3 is CASSLRTGNQPQHF. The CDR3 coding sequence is TGTGCCAGCAGCTTAAGGACAGGCAATCAGCCCCAGCATTTT.

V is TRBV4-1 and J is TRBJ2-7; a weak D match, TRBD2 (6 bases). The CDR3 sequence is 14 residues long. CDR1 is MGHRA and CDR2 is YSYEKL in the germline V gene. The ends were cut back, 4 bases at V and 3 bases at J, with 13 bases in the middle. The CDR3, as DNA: TGCGCCAGCAGCCCAAGCACGGGAGACTACGAGCAGTACTTC. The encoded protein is CASSPSTGDYEQYF.

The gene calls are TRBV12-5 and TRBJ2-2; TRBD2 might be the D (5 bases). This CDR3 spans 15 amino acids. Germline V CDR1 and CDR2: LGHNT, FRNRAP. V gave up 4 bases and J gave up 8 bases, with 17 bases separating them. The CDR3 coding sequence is TGTGCTAGTGGTTCCGGGATCGAATGGGGAGGGGAGCTGTTTTTT. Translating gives CASGSGIEWGGELFF. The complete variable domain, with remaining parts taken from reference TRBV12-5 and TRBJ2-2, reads DARVTQTPRHKVTEMGQEVTMRCQPILGHNTVFWYRQTMMQGLELLAYFRNRAPLDDSGMPKDRFSAEMPDATLATLKIQPSEPRDSAVYFCASGSGIEWGGELFFGEGSRLTVL.